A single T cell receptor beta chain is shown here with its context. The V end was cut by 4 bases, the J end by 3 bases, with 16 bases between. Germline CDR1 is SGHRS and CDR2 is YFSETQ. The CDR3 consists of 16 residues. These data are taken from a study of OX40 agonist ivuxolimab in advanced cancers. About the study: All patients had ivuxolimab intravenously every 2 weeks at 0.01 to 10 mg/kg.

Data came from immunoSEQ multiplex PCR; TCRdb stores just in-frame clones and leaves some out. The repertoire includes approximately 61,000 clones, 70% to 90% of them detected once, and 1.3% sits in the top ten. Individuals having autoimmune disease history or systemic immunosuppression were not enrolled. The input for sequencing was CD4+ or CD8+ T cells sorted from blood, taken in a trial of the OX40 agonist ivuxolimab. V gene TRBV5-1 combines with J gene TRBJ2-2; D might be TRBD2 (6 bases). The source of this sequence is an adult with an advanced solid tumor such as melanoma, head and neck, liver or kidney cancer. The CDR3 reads CASSPPGGADTGELFF. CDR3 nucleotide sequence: TGCGCCAGCAGCCCTCCCGGGGGAGCGGACACCGGGGAGCTGTTTTTT. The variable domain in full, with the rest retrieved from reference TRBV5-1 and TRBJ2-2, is KAGVTQTPRYLIKTRGQQVTLSCSPISGHRSVSWYQQTPGQGLQFLFEYFSETQRNKGNFPGRFSGRQFSNSRSEMNVSTLELGDSALYLCASSPPGGADTGELFFGEGSRLTVL.